This T cell receptor beta chain was captured in a study of T cell repertoires in cytomegalovirus infection. About the research overall: CMV infection and matching HLA type were both indicated by public TCR beta signatures.

TCRdb passed the reads through MiXCR, listing each CDR3 protein once. This table holds 250,000 to 350,000 distinct CDR3 sequences, roughly 23% found once. CDR1 is SEHNR and CDR2 is FQNEAQ in the germline V gene (reference sequence). The V end lost 5 bases, the J end lost 4 bases, and 9 bases lay between the germline ends. CDR3 size: 14 residues. The sample comprised PBMCs. The receptor's source is a human donor in good health (CMV status not recorded). Some clones in this sample may be carry-over from other donors' samples. V is TRBV7-9 and J is TRBJ2-6, with D hard to call. This CDR3 is CASSTGLGANVLTF. CDR3 DNA sequence: TGTGCCAGCAGCACCGGCTTGGGGGCCAACGTCCTGACTTTC.